Given below is one T cell receptor (beta chain) in context. This sample stems from a study of blood T cell repertoires in COVID-19. Study details: Samples representing acute and convalescent COVID-19 were sourced from the United States, Italy and Spain.

Trimming pared 0 bases from V and 4 bases from J, leaving 9 bases between. Germline V gives CDR1 GTSNPN, CDR2 SVGIG (reference sequence). There are 13 residues in the CDR3. Source study methods: Estimates of nucleated cell counts were drawn from the amplification of reference gene primers. The repertoire was sequenced with immunoSEQ multiplex PCR; TCRdb's copy has only in-frame clones and lacks some. V and J calls and clone size come straight from that table; D and trimming were deduced from the DNA. The table lists roughly 180,000 clones, approximately 86% of them singletons, with 2.9% in the top ten.

The J gene is TRBJ1-2, the V gene TRBV30; D ambiguous. This TCR was recovered from a woman in her 30s with active or convalescent COVID-19. Sequencing was carried out using peripheral blood. CDR3 residues: CAWSVRPGYGYTF. The DNA of the CDR3 is TGTGCCTGGAGTGTCCGACCGGGCTATGGCTACACCTTC.